The clone carrying this TCR beta chain has a handful of counts. This sample was included in a study of blood T cells in healthy people across ages. The authors ran a second PCR of about 6 to 11 cycles using a sample-barcoded 5' primer and a J-beta primer mix. TCRdb used MiXCR to reprocess the 5' RACE reads, holding one entry per CDR3 protein. The sample consists of 600,000 to 850,000 distinct CDR3 sequences, 25% of them appearing once. Germline V gives CDR1 DFQATT, CDR2 SNEGSKA (reference sequence). The CDR3 runs to 11 residues. Trimming removed 7 bases at V and 4 bases at J, with 10 bases between. Another study also made use of these data, one on T cells of mothers and their children. In that study: Over 9 million TCR beta CDR3 reads were obtained from each mother, and a few million from each child.

The sequenced sample was blood. V gene TRBV20-1 combines with J gene TRBJ2-5; no reliable D call. The receptor's source is a boy between 10 and 17 years old in good health. The CDR3 nucleotides are TGCAGTGGTCTGTACGGAGAGACCCAGTACTTC. Residues: CSGLYGETQYF.